The 10 T cell receptor beta chains below were found in one sample sequenced in a study of CD8 T cell repertoires and HIV-1 epitope variants. No antigen has been assigned to these receptors. Clones were sequenced by immunoSEQ multiplex PCR, and TCRdb holds only the in-frame ones, with some missing. This sample carries around 4,000 clones, about 66% of them seen once, and the ten largest clones take around 45%. Sequenced input: cultured CD8+ T cells derived from PBMCs. These receptors were obtained from a male donor with HIV.

The chain recombines TRBV13 with TRBJ1-3; D might be TRBD1 (5 bases). The CDR3 length is 15 residues. CDR1 PRHDT and CDR2 FYEKMQ come from the germline V gene (reference sequence). The V and J ends lost 1 base and 2 bases respectively, with 9 bases between them. DNA of the CDR3: TGTGCCAGCAGCTTAGCAGGGAAGGCTGGAAACACCATATATTTT. This gives the protein CASSLAGKAGNTIYF.

The chain combines TRBV7-3 with TRBJ1-1, with D possibly being TRBD1 (6 bases). Germline CDR1 SGHTA, CDR2 FQGTGA. The V end was cut by 5 bases, the J end by 1 base, with 14 bases between. The CDR3 is made up of 15 amino acids. CDR3 in amino acids: CASSLMDSPNTEAFF. The DNA for the CDR3 is TGTGCCAGCAGCCTTATGGACAGTCCGAACACTGAAGCTTTCTTT.

The V call is TRBV19, the J call TRBJ2-1; the D is unclear. The V end was cut by 0 bases, the J end by 0 bases, with 12 bases between. This CDR3 contains 17 residues. The germline V gene has CDR1 LNHDA and CDR2 SQIVND (reference sequence). CDR3 residues: CASSIDPTASSYNEQFF. The CDR3 nucleotides are TGTGCCAGTAGTATAGACCCGACTGCTAGCTCCTACAATGAGCAGTTCTTC.

This clone was observed a handful of times. The chain couples TRBV4-2 to TRBJ2-7; TRBD2 is a possible D gene (6 bases). This CDR3 region has 13 residues. CDR1 is LGHNA, CDR2 YNFKEQ, per germline. Trimming pared 1 base from V and 5 bases from J, leaving 9 bases between. CDR3 amino acids: CASSQGRGDEQYF. DNA of the CDR3: TGTGCCAGCAGCCAAGGGAGGGGTGACGAGCAGTACTTC.

The gene calls are TRBV11-2 and TRBJ1-1; D is ambiguous. The CDR3 totals 14 residues. V was pared by 4 bases and J by 0 bases, with 9 bases between. From germline, CDR1 is SGHAT and CDR2 FQNNGV. CDR3 bases: TGTGCCAGCAGCTCCGGGCATATGAACACTGAAGCTTTCTTT. The encoded protein is CASSSGHMNTEAFF.

In its sample, this clone was seen a few times. This chain links TRBV2 with TRBJ1-2; no definite D call. The germline gives CDR1 SNHLY, CDR2 FYNNEI. This CDR3 has 12 amino acids. The ends were cut back, 2 bases at V and 8 bases at J, with 9 bases in the middle. The CDR3 loop reads CASSENRLGYTF. DNA for the CDR3: TGTGCCAGCAGTGAAAACCGACTGGGCTACACCTTC.

The chain's CDR3 is CASSLDGRTDYEQYF. CDR3 DNA: TGCGCCAGCAGCTTGGACGGACGGACAGACTACGAGCAGTACTTC. The chain recombines TRBV5-1 with TRBJ2-7; D possibly corresponds to TRBD1 (6 bases). Germline V lookup: CDR1 SGHRS, CDR2 YFSETQ. The CDR3 runs 15 residues. V dropped 0 bases and J dropped 3 bases, with 13 bases sitting between them.

The chain uses TRBV6-6 and TRBJ2-7; TRBD1 is a possible D gene (6 bases). This CDR3 has 15 residues. From germline, CDR1 is MNHNY and CDR2 SVGAGI (reference sequence). V was cut by 4 bases and J by 6 bases, with 19 bases left in between. The CDR3 nucleotides read TGTGCCAGCAGTTCCCGACAGGTAGGGATTGGCGAGCAGTACTTC. Translating it yields CASSSRQVGIGEQYF.

The rearrangement links TRBV9 to TRBJ2-7; 10 positions agree with TRBD1. With V trimmed by 3 bases and J by 4 bases, 4 bases remained unmatched. The CDR3 length is 14 residues. Per the germline V gene, CDR1 is SGDLS and CDR2 is YYNGEE. The CDR3 DNA sequence: TGTGCCAGCAGCGCTGACAGGGGGCGGTACGAGCAGTACTTC. Protein: CASSADRGRYEQYF.

This clone was recorded a few times. The genes are TRBV5-4 and TRBJ2-7; D remains unclear. The CDR3 totals 12 residues. Germline CDR1 SGHNT, CDR2 YYREEE (reference sequence). Trimming removed 0 bases from V and 2 bases from J, with 3 bases in between. The chain's CDR3 is CASSLGAYEQYF. In DNA form, the CDR3 reads TGTGCCAGCAGCTTGGGAGCCTACGAGCAGTACTTC.